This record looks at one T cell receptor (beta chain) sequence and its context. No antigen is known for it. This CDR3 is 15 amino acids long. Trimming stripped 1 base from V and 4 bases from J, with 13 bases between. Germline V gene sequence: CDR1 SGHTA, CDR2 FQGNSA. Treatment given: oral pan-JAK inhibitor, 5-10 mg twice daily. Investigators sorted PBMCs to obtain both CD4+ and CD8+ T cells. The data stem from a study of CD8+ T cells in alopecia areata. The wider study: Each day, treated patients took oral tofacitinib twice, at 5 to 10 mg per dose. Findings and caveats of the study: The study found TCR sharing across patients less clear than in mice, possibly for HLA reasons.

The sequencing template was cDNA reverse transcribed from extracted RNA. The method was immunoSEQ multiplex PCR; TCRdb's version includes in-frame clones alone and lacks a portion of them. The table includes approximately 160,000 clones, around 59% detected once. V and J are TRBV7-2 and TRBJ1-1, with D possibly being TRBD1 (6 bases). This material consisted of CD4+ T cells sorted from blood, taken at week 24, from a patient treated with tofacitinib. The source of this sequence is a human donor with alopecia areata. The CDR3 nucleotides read TGTGCCAGCAGCTTAGGTCAGGGGCGCGTCACTGAAGCTTTCTTT. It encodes CASSLGQGRVTEAFF.